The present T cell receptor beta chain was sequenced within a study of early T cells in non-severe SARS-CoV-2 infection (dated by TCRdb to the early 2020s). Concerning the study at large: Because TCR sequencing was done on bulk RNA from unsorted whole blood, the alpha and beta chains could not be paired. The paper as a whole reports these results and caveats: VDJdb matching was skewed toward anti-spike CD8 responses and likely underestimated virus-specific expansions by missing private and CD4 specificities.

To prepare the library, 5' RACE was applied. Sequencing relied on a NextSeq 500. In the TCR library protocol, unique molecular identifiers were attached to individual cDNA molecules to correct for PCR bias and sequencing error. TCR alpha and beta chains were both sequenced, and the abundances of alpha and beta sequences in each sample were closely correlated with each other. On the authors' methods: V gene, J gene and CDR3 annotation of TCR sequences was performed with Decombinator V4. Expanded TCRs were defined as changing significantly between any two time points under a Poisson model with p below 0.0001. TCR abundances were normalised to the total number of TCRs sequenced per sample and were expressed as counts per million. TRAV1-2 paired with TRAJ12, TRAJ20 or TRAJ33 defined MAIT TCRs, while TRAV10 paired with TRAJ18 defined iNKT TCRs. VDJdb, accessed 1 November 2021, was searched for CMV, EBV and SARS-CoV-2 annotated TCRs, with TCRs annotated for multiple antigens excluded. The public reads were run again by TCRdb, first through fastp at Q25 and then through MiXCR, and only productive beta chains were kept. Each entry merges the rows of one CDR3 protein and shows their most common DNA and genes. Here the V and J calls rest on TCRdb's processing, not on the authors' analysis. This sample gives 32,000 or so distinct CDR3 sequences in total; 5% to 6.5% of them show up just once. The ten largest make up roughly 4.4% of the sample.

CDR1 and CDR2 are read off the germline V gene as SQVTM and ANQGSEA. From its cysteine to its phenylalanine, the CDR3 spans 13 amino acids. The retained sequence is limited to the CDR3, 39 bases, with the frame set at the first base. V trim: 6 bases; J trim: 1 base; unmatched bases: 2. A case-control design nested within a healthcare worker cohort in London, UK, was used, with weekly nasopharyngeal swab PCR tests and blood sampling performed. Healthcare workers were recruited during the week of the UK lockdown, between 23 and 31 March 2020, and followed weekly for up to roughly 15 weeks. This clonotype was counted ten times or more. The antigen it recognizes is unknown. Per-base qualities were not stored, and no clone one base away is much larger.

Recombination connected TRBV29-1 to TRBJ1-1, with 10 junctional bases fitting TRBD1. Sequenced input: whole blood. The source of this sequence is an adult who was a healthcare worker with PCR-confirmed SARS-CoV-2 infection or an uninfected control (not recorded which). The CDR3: CSVDRGTNTEAFF. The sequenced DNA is TGCAGCGTGGACAGGGGGACGAACACTGAAGCTTTCTTT.